These 7 T cell receptor beta chains came from one sample sequenced in a study of post-analysis software for immune sequencing data. Unique-molecular-identifier-tagged TCR beta cDNA libraries were used. TCRdb re-called the PCR reads with MiXCR, one entry per CDR3 protein. The table includes about 160,000 distinct CDR3 sequences, about 37% detected once. This specimen was blood, taken after autologous hematopoietic stem cell transplantation. The origin of the receptors is a girl under 18 with multiple sclerosis.

The gene calls are TRBV6-1 and TRBJ1-1; 8 nucleotides align to TRBD1. The ends lost 6 bases at V and 4 bases at J; junction bases unmatched: 16. Germline V gene sequence: CDR1 MNHNS, CDR2 SASEGT. CDR3 size: 17 residues. CDR3 DNA sequence: TGTGCCAGCAGGCGCGCAGGGGGCGGTTGGGTCGGCACTGAAGCTTTCTTT. The encoded protein is CASRRAGGGWVGTEAFF.

This clonotype was picked up many times. The V gene is TRBV6-5, the J gene TRBJ2-1; the match to TRBD2 covers 8 bases. The CDR3 sequence is 15 residues long. V lost 6 bases, J lost 4 bases, and 8 bases stayed unmatched. In germline, CDR1 is MNHEY, CDR2 SVGAGI. In DNA form, the CDR3 reads TGTGCCAGCAGCCCGGCGGGGGGTGAATACAATGAGCAGTTCTTC. Translation gives CASSPAGGEYNEQFF.

This chain connects TRBV12-3 or TRBV12-4 to TRBJ2-7, with D unresolved. The CDR3 sequence is 13 residues long. V was clipped by 5 bases and J by 0 bases, with 8 bases between them. DNA of the CDR3: TGTGCCAGCAGTCCCTTTTCCTCCTACGAGCAGTACTTC. Its protein product is CASSPFSSYEQYF.

The table lists this clonotype with a few counts. The genes are TRBV20-1 and TRBJ2-5; 13 bases agree with TRBD2. The V segment lost 7 bases and the J segment 5 bases; nucleotides outside the gene matches: 4. There are 13 residues in the CDR3. CDR1 DFQATT and CDR2 SNEGSKA come from the germline V gene (reference sequence). CDR3 bases: TGCAGTGTTGGACTAGCGGGGGTGGAGACCCAGTACTTC. Translation gives CSVGLAGVETQYF.

J is TRBJ2-5 and V is TRBV5-6; unclear D gene. V was cut by 3 bases and J by 0 bases, with 9 bases left in between. Looked up from germline, CDR1 is SGHDT and CDR2 is YYEEEE. The CDR3 runs to 14 residues. CDR3 in amino acids: CASSWWRNQETQYF. The CDR3 coding sequence is TGTGCCAGCAGCTGGTGGCGAAACCAAGAGACCCAGTACTTC. Based on the CDR3 plus reference TRBV5-6 and TRBJ2-5, the full variable domain is DAGVTQSPTHLIKTRGQQVTLRCSPKSGHDTVSWYQQALGQGPQFIFQYYEEEERQRGNFPDRFSGHQFPNYSSELNVNALLLGDSALYLCASSWWRNQETQYFGPGTRLLVL.

The chain carries TRBV11-2 and TRBJ2-3, with 12 positions matching TRBD1. The CDR3 extends over 18 amino acids. Germline loops: CDR1 SGHAT, CDR2 FQNNGV. V was clipped by 1 base and J by 8 bases; unmatched bases: 13. The chain's CDR3 is CASSLGPGQGAEYGTQYF. The CDR3 coding sequence is TGTGCCAGCAGCTTAGGGCCGGGACAGGGGGCAGAGTACGGTACGCAGTATTTT.

This clonotype was detected a few times. The V and J genes are TRBV9 and TRBJ2-7; 7 bases align to TRBD2. CDR3 length: 14 residues. Losses at the gene ends were 4 bases for V and 7 bases for J; bases not matched to a gene: 11. Germline V gene sequence: CDR1 SGDLS, CDR2 YYNGEE. This chain's CDR3 is CASSPVGEGYEQYF. The DNA for the CDR3 is TGTGCCAGCAGCCCCGTCGGGGAGGGCTATGAGCAGTACTTC.